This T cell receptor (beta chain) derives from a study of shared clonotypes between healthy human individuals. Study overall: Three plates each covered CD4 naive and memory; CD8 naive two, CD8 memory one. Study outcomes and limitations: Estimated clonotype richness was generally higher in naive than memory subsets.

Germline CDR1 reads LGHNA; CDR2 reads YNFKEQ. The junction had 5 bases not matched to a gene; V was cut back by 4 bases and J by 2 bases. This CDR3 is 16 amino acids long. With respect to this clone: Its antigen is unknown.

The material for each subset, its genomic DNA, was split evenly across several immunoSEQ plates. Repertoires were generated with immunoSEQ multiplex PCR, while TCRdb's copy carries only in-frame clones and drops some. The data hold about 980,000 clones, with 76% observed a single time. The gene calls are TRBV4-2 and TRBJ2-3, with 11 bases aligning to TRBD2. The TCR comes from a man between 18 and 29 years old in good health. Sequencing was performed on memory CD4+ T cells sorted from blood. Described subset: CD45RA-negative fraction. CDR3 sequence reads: CASSPGTSGLTDTQYF. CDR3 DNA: TGTGCCAGCAGCCCCGGGACTAGCGGCCTCACAGATACGCAGTATTTT.